This T cell receptor (beta chain) was recorded in a study of blood T cell repertoires in COVID-19. About the research overall: In each case, the material was cDNA or gDNA derived from T cells, B-cell-depleted T cells, or PBMCs.

How the authors handled the data: Scientists estimated how many nucleated cells there were by amplifying reference gene primers. The assay was immunoSEQ multiplex PCR, and TCRdb's table has in-frame clones only and misses some. Clone size and the V and J calls come from that table; the DNA yielded D and trimming. Among roughly 250,000 clones listed, 85% to 90% were seen once. The age range of participants was about 18 to 100 years, with residence in fewer than 25 US areas. There are 14 residues in the CDR3. Germline V gives CDR1 SGDLS, CDR2 YYNGEE. Between the trimmed V and J ends, which lost 4 bases and 1 base, there was a span of 12 bases.

Sequencing input: PBMCs or T cells enriched from blood (not recorded which). The chain carries TRBV9 and TRBJ2-7; D is perhaps TRBD1 (6 bases). This receptor was taken from a man aged 35-49 years who had recovered from COVID-19. The CDR3 DNA reads as TGTGCCAGCAGCACGAGACAGGTTTCCTACGAGCAGTACTTC. It specifies CASSTRQVSYEQYF.